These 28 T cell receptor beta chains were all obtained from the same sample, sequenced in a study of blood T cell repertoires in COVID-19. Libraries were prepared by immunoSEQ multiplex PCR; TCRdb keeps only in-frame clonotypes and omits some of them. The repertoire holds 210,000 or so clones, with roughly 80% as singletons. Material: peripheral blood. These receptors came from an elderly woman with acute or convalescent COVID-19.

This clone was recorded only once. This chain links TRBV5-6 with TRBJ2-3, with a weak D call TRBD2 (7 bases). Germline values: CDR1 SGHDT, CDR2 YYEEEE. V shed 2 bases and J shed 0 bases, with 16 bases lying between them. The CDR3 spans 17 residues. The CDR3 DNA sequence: TGTGCCAGCAGCTTTAGGACAGCGGGACCTAGCACAGATACGCAGTATTTT. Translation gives CASSFRTAGPSTDTQYF. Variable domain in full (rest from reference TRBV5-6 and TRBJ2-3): DAGVTQSPTHLIKTRGQQVTLRCSPKSGHDTVSWYQQALGQGPQFIFQYYEEEERQRGNFPDRFSGHQFPNYSSELNVNALLLGDSALYLCASSFRTAGPSTDTQYFGPGTRLTVL.

The CDR3 nucleotides are TGTGCCACCAGCAGGGACCCGGGGGAAAAACTGTTTTTT. Its translation is CATSRDPGEKLFF. This chain connects TRBV15 to TRBJ1-4, with D uncertain. The CDR3 is made up of 13 amino acids. Germline V lookup: CDR1 LNHNV, CDR2 YYDKDF (reference sequence). V dropped 3 bases and J dropped 8 bases, with 10 bases sitting between them.

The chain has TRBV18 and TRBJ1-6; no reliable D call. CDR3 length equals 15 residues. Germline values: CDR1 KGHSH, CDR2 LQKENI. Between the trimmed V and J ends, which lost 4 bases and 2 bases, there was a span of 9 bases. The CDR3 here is CASSLAEAYNSPLHF. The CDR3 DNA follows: TGTGCCAGCTCACTGGCGGAAGCCTATAATTCACCCCTCCACTTT.

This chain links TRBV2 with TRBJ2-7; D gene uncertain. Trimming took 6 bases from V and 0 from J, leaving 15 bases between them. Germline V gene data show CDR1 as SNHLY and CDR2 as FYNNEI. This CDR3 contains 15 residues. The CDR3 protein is CASRRSAVSSYEQYF. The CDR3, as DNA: TGTGCCAGCAGACGCTCGGCGGTCAGCTCCTACGAGCAGTACTTC.

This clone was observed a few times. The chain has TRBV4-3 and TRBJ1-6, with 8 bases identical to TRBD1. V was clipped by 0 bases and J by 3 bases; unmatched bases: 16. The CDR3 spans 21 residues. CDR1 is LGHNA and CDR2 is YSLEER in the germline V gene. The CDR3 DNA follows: TGCGCCAGCAGCCAAGATCGTGGACAGGGAAGAAAGGGTTACTATAATTCACCCCTCCACTTT. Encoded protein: CASSQDRGQGRKGYYNSPLHF.

The CDR3 nucleotides read TGTGCCAGCAGCGTCGCCCCCTCGGGCACTGAAGCTTTCTTT. Its translation: CASSVAPSGTEAFF. This chain uses TRBV9 with TRBJ1-1, with D unclear. V gave up 2 bases and J gave up 4 bases, with 12 bases separating them. CDR1 and CDR2 (germline): SGDLS, YYNGEE. The CDR3 has 14 residues.

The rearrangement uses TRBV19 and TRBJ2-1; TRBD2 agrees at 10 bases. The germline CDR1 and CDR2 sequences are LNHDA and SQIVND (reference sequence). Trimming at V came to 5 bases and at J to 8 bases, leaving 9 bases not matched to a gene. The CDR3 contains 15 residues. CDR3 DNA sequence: TGTGCCAGTAGTCCCTCTAGCGGGAGTTGGGATGAGCAGTTCTTC. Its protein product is CASSPSSGSWDEQFF.

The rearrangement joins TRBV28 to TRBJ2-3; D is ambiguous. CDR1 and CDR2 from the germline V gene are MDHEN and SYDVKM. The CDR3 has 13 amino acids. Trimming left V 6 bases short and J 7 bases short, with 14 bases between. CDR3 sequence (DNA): TGTGCCAGCAGACTCGGTGCCGTTTATACGCAGTATTTT. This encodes CASRLGAVYTQYF. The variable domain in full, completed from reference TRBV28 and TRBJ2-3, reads DVKVTQSSRYLVKRTGEKVFLECVQDMDHENMFWYRQDPGLGLRLIYFSYDVKMKEKGDIPEGYSVSREKKERFSLILESASTNQTSMYLCASRLGAVYTQYFGPGTRLTVL.

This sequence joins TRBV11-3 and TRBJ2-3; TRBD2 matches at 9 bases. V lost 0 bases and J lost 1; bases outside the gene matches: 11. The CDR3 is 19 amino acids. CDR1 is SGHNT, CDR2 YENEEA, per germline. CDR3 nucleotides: TGTGCCAGCAGCTTAGAGGGTAGCGGGGGCCTCCCTCGCACAGATACGCAGTATTTT. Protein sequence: CASSLEGSGGLPRTDTQYF.

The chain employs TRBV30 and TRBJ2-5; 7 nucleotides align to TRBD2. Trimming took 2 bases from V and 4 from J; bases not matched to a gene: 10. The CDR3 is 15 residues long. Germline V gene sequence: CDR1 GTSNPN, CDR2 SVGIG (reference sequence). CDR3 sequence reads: CAWSFWGGSGETQYF. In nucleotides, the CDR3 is TGTGCCTGGAGTTTTTGGGGAGGGAGTGGAGAGACCCAGTACTTC.

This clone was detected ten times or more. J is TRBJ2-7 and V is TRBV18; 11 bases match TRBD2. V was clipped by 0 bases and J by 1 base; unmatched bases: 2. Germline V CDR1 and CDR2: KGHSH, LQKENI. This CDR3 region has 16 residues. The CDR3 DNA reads TGTGCCAGCTCACCACCGTTAGCGGGGGGGTCCTACGAGCAGTACTTC. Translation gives CASSPPLAGGSYEQYF. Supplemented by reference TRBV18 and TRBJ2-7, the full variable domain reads NAGVMQNPRHLVRRRGQEARLRCSPMKGHSHVYWYRQLPEEGLKFMVYLQKENIIDESGMPKERFSAEFPKEGPSILRIQQVVRGDSAAYFCASSPPLAGGSYEQYFGPGTRLTVT.

CDR3 sequence: CASSLGREGGYTF. CDR3 nucleotide sequence: TGTGCCAGCAGCTTGGGCCGGGAGGGAGGCTACACCTTC. The chain employs TRBV7-8 and TRBJ1-2; D uncertain. Germline V lookup: CDR1 SGHVS, CDR2 FQNEAQ. V gave up 3 bases and J gave up 8 bases, with 13 bases separating them. The CDR3 length is 13 residues.

The CDR3 sequence: CASSPGGPNYGYTF. The CDR3 DNA sequence: TGTGCCAGCAGTCCCGGGGGTCCTAACTATGGCTACACCTTC. The chain links TRBV7-3 to TRBJ1-2; possibly TRBD1 for D (5 bases). The CDR3 has 14 amino acids. Germline-derived CDR1 and CDR2 are SGHTA and FQGTGA. V lost 6 bases, J lost 0 bases, and 11 bases lay in between.

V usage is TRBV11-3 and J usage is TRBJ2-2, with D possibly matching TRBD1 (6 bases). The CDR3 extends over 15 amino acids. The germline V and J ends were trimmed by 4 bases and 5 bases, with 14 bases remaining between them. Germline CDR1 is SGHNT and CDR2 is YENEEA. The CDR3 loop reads CASSYVSGDTGELFF. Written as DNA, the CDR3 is TGTGCCAGCAGCTACGTGTCAGGGGATACCGGGGAGCTGTTTTTT.

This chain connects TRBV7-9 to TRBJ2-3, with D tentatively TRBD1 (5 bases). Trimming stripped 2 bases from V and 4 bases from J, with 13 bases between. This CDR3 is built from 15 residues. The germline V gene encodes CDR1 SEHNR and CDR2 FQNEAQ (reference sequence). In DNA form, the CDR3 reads TGTGCCAGCAGCTTATTCTCAGGGTTGGCAGATACGCAGTATTTT. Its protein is CASSLFSGLADTQYF.

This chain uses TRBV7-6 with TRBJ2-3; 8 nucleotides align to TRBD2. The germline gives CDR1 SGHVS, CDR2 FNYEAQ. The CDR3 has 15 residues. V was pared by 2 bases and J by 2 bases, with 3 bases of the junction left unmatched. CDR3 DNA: TGTGCCAGCAGCTTAAGCGGGAGCCCCACAGATACGCAGTATTTT. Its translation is CASSLSGSPTDTQYF.

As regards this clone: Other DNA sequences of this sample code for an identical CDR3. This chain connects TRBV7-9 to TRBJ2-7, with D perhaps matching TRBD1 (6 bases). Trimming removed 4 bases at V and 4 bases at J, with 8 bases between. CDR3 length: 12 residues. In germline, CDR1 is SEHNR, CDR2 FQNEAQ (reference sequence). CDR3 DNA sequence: TGTGCCAGCAGCTCCCAGGGGTACGAGCAGTACTTC. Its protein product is CASSSQGYEQYF.

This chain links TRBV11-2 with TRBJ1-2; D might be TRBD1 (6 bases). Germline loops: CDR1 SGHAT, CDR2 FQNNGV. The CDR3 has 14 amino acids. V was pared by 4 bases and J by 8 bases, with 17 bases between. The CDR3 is CASSSSKGDGGYTF. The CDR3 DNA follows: TGTGCCAGCAGCTCATCTAAGGGGGACGGCGGCTACACCTTC.

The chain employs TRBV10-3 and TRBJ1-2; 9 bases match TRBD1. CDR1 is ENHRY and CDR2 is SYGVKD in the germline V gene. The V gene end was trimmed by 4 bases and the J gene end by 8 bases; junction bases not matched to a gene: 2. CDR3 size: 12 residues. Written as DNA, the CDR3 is TGTGCCATCAGTGGGGACAGGGAAGGCTACACCTTC. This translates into CAISGDREGYTF.

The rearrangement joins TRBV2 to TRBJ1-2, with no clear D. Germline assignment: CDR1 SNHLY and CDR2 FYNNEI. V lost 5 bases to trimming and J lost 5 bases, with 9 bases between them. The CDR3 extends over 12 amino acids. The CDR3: CASSQESYGYTF. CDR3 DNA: TGTGCCAGCAGTCAGGAATCGTATGGCTACACCTTC. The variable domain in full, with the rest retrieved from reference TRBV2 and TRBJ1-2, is EPEVTQTPSHQVTQMGQEVILRCVPISNHLYFYWYRQILGQKVEFLVSFYNNEISEKSEIFDDQFSVERPDGSNFTLKIRSTKLEDSAMYFCASSQESYGYTFGSGTRLTVV.

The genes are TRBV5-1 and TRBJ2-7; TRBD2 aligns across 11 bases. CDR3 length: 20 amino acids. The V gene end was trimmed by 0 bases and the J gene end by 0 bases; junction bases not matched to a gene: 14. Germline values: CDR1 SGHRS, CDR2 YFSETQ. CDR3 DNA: TGCGCCAGCAGCTTGGCCCTAATTACTAGCGGGAGCCCCTACTCCTACGAGCAGTACTTC. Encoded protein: CASSLALITSGSPYSYEQYF.

The CDR3 coding sequence is TGTGCCAGCAGCCGAGACGGGGACACTGAAGCTTTCTTT. Its protein is CASSRDGDTEAFF. The chain combines TRBV7-3 with TRBJ1-1; D is unresolved. Trimming stripped 5 bases from V and 3 bases from J, with 10 bases between. CDR3 length: 13 residues. Germline V gives CDR1 SGHTA, CDR2 FQGTGA.

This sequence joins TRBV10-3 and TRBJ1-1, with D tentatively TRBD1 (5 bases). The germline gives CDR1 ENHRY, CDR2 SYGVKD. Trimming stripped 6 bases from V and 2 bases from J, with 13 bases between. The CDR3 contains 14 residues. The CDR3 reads CAIRGSTANTEAFF. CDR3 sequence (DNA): TGTGCCATCAGGGGGTCGACAGCCAACACTGAAGCTTTCTTT.

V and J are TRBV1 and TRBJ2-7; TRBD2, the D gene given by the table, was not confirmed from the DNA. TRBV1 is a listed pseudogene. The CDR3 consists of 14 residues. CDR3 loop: CTSTPGLAGNEQYF. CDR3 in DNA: TGCACCAGCACTCCGGGACTAGCGGGAAACGAGCAGTACTTC.

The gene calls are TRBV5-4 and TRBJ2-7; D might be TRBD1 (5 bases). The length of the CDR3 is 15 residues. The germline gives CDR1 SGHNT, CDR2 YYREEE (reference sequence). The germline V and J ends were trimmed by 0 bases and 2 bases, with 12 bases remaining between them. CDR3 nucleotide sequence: TGTGCCAGCAGCTTGGACAGGCGGTACCCCTACGAGCAGTACTTC. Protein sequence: CASSLDRRYPYEQYF.

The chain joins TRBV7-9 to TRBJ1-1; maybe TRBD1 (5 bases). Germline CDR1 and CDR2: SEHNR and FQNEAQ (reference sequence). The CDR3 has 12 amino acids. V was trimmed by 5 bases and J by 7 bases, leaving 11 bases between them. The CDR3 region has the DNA TGTGCCAGCAGCCCGGGGGGAAATGAAGCTTTCTTT. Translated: CASSPGGNEAFF.

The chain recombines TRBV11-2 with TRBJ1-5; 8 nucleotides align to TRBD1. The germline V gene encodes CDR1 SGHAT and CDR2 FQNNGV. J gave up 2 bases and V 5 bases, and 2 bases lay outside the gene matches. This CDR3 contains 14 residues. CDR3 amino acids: CASSATGGNQPQHF. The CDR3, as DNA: TGTGCCAGCAGCGCGACAGGGGGCAATCAGCCCCAGCATTTT.

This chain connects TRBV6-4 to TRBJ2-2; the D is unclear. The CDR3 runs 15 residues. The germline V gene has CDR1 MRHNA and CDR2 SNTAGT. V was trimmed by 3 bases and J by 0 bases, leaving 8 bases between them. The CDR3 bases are TGTGCCAGCAGTGAACAGCCTTCGAACACCGGGGAGCTGTTTTTT. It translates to CASSEQPSNTGELFF.